This record covers a single T cell receptor beta chain. Losses at the gene ends were 4 bases for V and 4 bases for J; bases not matched to a gene: 7. The CDR3 is 15 residues long. Germline V gives CDR1 MNHNS, CDR2 SASEGT. PCR was performed using 60 Vbeta and 13 Jbeta primers. Clones were sequenced by immunoSEQ multiplex PCR, and TCRdb holds only the in-frame ones, with some missing. The sample contains some 120,000 clones, 81% of which appear only once. This entry comes from a study of cytomegalovirus exposure and HLA in healthy donors. This chain uses TRBV6-1 with TRBJ1-2; 9 nucleotides match TRBD1. This receptor was identified in a man in his late teens or twenties in good health and CMV-seronegative. Sequenced input: PBMCs. CDR3 sequence reads: CASSARDRVLYGYTF. For the CDR3, the DNA is TGTGCCAGCAGTGCTCGGGACAGGGTTCTCTATGGCTACACCTTC.